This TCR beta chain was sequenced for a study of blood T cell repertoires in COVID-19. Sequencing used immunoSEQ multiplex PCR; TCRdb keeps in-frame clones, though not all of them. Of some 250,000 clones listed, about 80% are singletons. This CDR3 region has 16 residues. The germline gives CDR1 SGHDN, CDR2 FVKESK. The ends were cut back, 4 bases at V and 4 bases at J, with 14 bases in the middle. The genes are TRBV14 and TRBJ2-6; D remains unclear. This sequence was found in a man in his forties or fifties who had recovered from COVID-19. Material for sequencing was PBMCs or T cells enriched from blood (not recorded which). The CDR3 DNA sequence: TGTGCCAGCAGCCCCACGCTATCCTCCGGGGCCAACGTCCTGACTTTC. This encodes CASSPTLSSGANVLTF.